This T cell receptor beta chain was retrieved from a study of shared clonotypes between healthy human individuals. Study conclusions and caveats: Sequencing depth was expected to affect clonotype sharing among donors. In this cohort, only blood was sampled, and tissue repertoires likely differ.

Concerning this clone: Its specificity is not known.

Splitting of CD4+ cells produced CD45RA+ naive and CD45RA-negative memory subsets. The CDR3 totals 14 residues. Deletions cut 4 bases from V and 4 bases from J, with 13 bases between. The germline gives CDR1 MDHEN, CDR2 SYDVKM. Method: immunoSEQ multiplex PCR; TCRdb's copy keeps in-frame clones and lacks some. The sample includes some 1,600,000 clones, roughly 98% of them seen just once. Sequencing used naive CD4+ T cells sorted from blood. The subset is: CD45RA+ positively selected. V is TRBV28 and J is TRBJ1-2; tentatively, D is TRBD1 (5 bases). The TCR comes from a man aged 25 to 45 in good health. CDR3 DNA sequence: TGTGCCAGCAGTTCCGGGACCGGGCCCTATGGCTACACCTTC. This translates into CASSSGTGPYGYTF.